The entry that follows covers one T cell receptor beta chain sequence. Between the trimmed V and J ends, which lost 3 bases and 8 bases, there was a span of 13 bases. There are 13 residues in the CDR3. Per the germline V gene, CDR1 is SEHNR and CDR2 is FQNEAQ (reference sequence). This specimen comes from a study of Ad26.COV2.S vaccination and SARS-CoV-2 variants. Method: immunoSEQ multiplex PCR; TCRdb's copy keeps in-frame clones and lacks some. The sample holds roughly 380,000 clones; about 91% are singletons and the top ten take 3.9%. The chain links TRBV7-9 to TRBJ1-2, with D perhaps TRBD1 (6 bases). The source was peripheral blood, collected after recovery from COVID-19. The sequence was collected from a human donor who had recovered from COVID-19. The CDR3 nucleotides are TGTGCCAGCAGCTTCCCAGGGGCGGGAGGCTACACCTTC. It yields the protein CASSFPGAGGYTF.